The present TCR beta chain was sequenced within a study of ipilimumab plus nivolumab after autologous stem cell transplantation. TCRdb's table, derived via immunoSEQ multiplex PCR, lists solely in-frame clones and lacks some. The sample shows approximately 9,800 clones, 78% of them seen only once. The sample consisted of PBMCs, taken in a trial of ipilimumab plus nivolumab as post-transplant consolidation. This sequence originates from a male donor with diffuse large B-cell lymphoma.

The CDR3 here is CAISEAYEAFF. The CDR3 DNA sequence: TGTGCCATCAGTGAGGCATACGAAGCTTTCTTT. The chain joins TRBV10-3 to TRBJ1-1, with D hard to call. Trimming took off 2 bases at V and 8 bases at J, with 6 bases between the two ends. CDR1 is ENHRY and CDR2 is SYGVKD in the germline V gene. This CDR3 region has 11 residues.